Listed below are T cell receptor beta chains from one sample, sequenced in a study of CD8+ T cells in alopecia areata. Using immunoSEQ multiplex PCR, the repertoire was profiled, and TCRdb retains in-frame clones only, with some absent. The table lists around 140,000 clones, around 50% of them singletons, with more than 6.5% in the top ten. The specimen sequenced was CD4+ T cells sorted from blood. The receptors were gathered from a human donor with alopecia areata. Each CDR3 is given with its conserved first and last residue. The order of the fields is J gene, clone size, V gene, D gene, CDR3 DNA, CDR3 protein. The D gene is left open where the match is weak. Where a row states a size, it is once, few, many or the class of an expanded clone; other rows omit it.

j_gene: TRBJ2-4
abundance: few
v_gene: TRBV19
d_gene: NA
CDR3nt: TGTGCCAGTAGTACCATCCCTTGGGAGGCGTCAGCTACTCTAGCCAAAAACATTCAGTACTTC
CDR3aa: CASSTIPWEASATLAKNIQYF

j_gene: TRBJ2-1
abundance: NA
v_gene: TRBV5-1
d_gene: TRBD2
CDR3nt: TGCGCCAGCCGGGGTCCGGGACTAGCGGTGGATGAGCAGTTCTTC
CDR3aa: CASRGPGLAVDEQFF

j_gene: TRBJ2-7
abundance: NA
v_gene: TRBV30
d_gene: NA
CDR3nt: TGTGCCTGGAGTTTGACAGGGGAGGGCGAGCAGTACTTC
CDR3aa: CAWSLTGEGEQYF

j_gene: TRBJ1-3
abundance: few
v_gene: TRBV5-1
d_gene: TRBD1
CDR3nt: TGCGCCAGCAGCTTGGCCCCAGGGGGCTTCGGAAACACCATATATTTT
CDR3aa: CASSLAPGGFGNTIYF

j_gene: TRBJ2-7
abundance: NA
v_gene: TRBV6-5
d_gene: NA
CDR3nt: TGTGCCAGCAGTAGGGCAGGGGTGAGCTCCTACGAGCAGTACTTC
CDR3aa: CASSRAGVSSYEQYF

j_gene: TRBJ2-5
abundance: NA
v_gene: TRBV14
d_gene: NA
CDR3nt: TGTGCCAGCAGCCTGACAGGGAGGGGAGAGACCCAGTACTTC
CDR3aa: CASSLTGRGETQYF

j_gene: TRBJ2-2
abundance: NA
v_gene: TRBV7-9
d_gene: NA
CDR3nt: TGTGCCAGCAGCCCCCAGGGACTCCTGAACACCGGGGAGCTGTTTTTT
CDR3aa: CASSPQGLLNTGELFF

j_gene: TRBJ2-3
abundance: NA
v_gene: TRBV4-2
d_gene: NA
CDR3nt: TGTGCCAGCAGCCAAGGTGCCAATGCGGATACGCAGTATTTT
CDR3aa: CASSQGANADTQYF

j_gene: TRBJ2-1
abundance: once
v_gene: TRBV2
d_gene: TRBD1
CDR3nt: TGTGCCAGCAGTGGTGGGACAGCTAATGAGCAGTTCTTC
CDR3aa: CASSGGTANEQFF

j_gene: TRBJ1-1
abundance: NA
v_gene: TRBV5-1
d_gene: NA
CDR3nt: TGCGCCAGCAGCTCCACGTATAACACTGAAGCTTTCTTT
CDR3aa: CASSSTYNTEAFF

j_gene: TRBJ1-1
abundance: NA
v_gene: TRBV9
d_gene: NA
CDR3nt: TGTGCCAGCAGCACTCAAGGTGGCTACATGAACACTGAAGCTTTCTTT
CDR3aa: CASSTQGGYMNTEAFF

j_gene: TRBJ2-7
abundance: NA
v_gene: TRBV29-1
d_gene: TRBD1
CDR3nt: TGCAGCGTCCACGCGCTACCGGGACAGGGATCTGGTCCAGCGGGTGAGCAGTACTTC
CDR3aa: CSVHALPGQGSGPAGEQYF

j_gene: TRBJ2-5
abundance: NA
v_gene: TRBV20-1
d_gene: NA
CDR3nt: TGCAGTGCTCTGGGGGCCGGGACCCAGTACTTC
CDR3aa: CSALGAGTQYF

j_gene: TRBJ2-7
abundance: few
v_gene: TRBV27
d_gene: NA
CDR3nt: TGTGCCAGCAGTCCGACGGGGGCTCCCTACGAGCAGTACTTC
CDR3aa: CASSPTGAPYEQYF

j_gene: TRBJ2-3
abundance: NA
v_gene: TRBV9
d_gene: NA
CDR3nt: TGTGCCAGCAGCCACCGGGACGGGGACTTCACAGATACGCAGTATTTT
CDR3aa: CASSHRDGDFTDTQYF

j_gene: TRBJ2-5
abundance: NA
v_gene: TRBV2
d_gene: NA
CDR3nt: TGTGCCAGCAGTCCCTCAGGGAGCTCACAGTACTTC
CDR3aa: CASSPSGSSQYF

j_gene: TRBJ2-4
abundance: NA
v_gene: TRBV7-9
d_gene: NA
CDR3nt: TGTGCCAGCAGCCCACTCGACACCTCCAAAAACATTCAGTACTTC
CDR3aa: CASSPLDTSKNIQYF

j_gene: TRBJ2-4
abundance: few
v_gene: TRBV4-1
d_gene: TRBD1
CDR3nt: TGCGCCAGCAGCCAAGTGGACAGGGGGTTTGTCAAAAACATTCAGTACTTC
CDR3aa: CASSQVDRGFVKNIQYF

j_gene: TRBJ1-2
abundance: few
v_gene: TRBV30
d_gene: NA
CDR3nt: TGTGCCTGGAGTGGGGGGGTTAACTATGGCTACACCTTC
CDR3aa: CAWSGGVNYGYTF

j_gene: TRBJ2-5
abundance: few
v_gene: TRBV29-1
d_gene: NA
CDR3nt: TGCAGCGTTGTGACAGGTTTAGAGACCCAGTACTTC
CDR3aa: CSVVTGLETQYF

j_gene: TRBJ1-1
abundance: NA
v_gene: TRBV10-1
d_gene: NA
CDR3nt: TGCGCCAGCAGTGAGACAGGGAAAGCTGAAGCTTTCTTT
CDR3aa: CASSETGKAEAFF

j_gene: TRBJ2-2
abundance: few
v_gene: TRBV30
d_gene: NA
CDR3nt: TGTGCCTGGAGTGGGCCCGGGGAGCTGTTTTTT
CDR3aa: CAWSGPGELFF

j_gene: TRBJ1-2
abundance: few
v_gene: TRBV9
d_gene: TRBD1
CDR3nt: TGTGCCAGCAGCGCAGGGACAGGGCATGGCTACACCTTC
CDR3aa: CASSAGTGHGYTF

j_gene: TRBJ2-5
abundance: NA
v_gene: TRBV6-1
d_gene: NA
CDR3nt: TGTGCCAGCAGTCCTCCCGACGGACTTGGGACCCAGTACTTC
CDR3aa: CASSPPDGLGTQYF

j_gene: TRBJ2-5
abundance: NA
v_gene: TRBV29-1
d_gene: TRBD2
CDR3nt: TGCAGCGTTGAGCCAGCGGGAGCCCAAGAGACCCAGTACTTC
CDR3aa: CSVEPAGAQETQYF

j_gene: TRBJ2-2
abundance: few
v_gene: TRBV9
d_gene: NA
CDR3nt: TGTGCCAGCAGCGTAAGAGGGCAGAACACCGGGGAGCTGTTTTTT
CDR3aa: CASSVRGQNTGELFF

j_gene: TRBJ2-3
abundance: NA
v_gene: TRBV28
d_gene: TRBD2
CDR3nt: TGTGCCAGCAGTCGACTAGCGGGAATGCAGTATTTT
CDR3aa: CASSRLAGMQYF

j_gene: TRBJ2-1
abundance: once
v_gene: TRBV2
d_gene: TRBD2
CDR3nt: TGTGCCAGCAGTGTGCGGCGGGAGGGCCGGTTGCAGTTCTTC
CDR3aa: CASSVRREGRLQFF

j_gene: TRBJ2-3
abundance: NA
v_gene: TRBV29-1
d_gene: NA
CDR3nt: TGCAGCGCCAAAGTAACCCTGATTCTGGGAGTAGGCACAGATACGCAGTATTTT
CDR3aa: CSAKVTLILGVGTDTQYF

j_gene: TRBJ2-3
abundance: few
v_gene: TRBV7-3
d_gene: TRBD1
CDR3nt: TGTGCCAGCACCCCGGGACAGGGGAACACAGATACGCAGTATTTT
CDR3aa: CASTPGQGNTDTQYF

j_gene: TRBJ2-1
abundance: NA
v_gene: TRBV30
d_gene: NA
CDR3nt: TGTGCCTGGAGTGTAGTCGGCAATGAGCAGTTCTTC
CDR3aa: CAWSVVGNEQFF

j_gene: TRBJ1-1
abundance: NA
v_gene: TRBV30
d_gene: TRBD1
CDR3nt: TGTGCCTGGAGACAGACAGGGGGCACTGAAGCTTTCTTT
CDR3aa: CAWRQTGGTEAFF

j_gene: TRBJ2-7
abundance: NA
v_gene: TRBV28
d_gene: NA
CDR3nt: TGTGCCAGCAGTTTGGTTAGGGGCGAGCAGTACTTC
CDR3aa: CASSLVRGEQYF

j_gene: TRBJ2-3
abundance: few
v_gene: TRBV12-5
d_gene: NA
CDR3nt: TGTGCTAGTGGTTTCGACGATACGCAGTATTTT
CDR3aa: CASGFDDTQYF

j_gene: TRBJ1-2
abundance: NA
v_gene: TRBV28
d_gene: NA
CDR3nt: TGTGCCAGCAGTCGACTAACTAACTATGGCTACACCTTC
CDR3aa: CASSRLTNYGYTF

j_gene: TRBJ2-5
abundance: NA
v_gene: TRBV18
d_gene: NA
CDR3nt: TGTGCCAGCTCACCCGACGGGTGGGAGACCCAGTACTTC
CDR3aa: CASSPDGWETQYF

j_gene: TRBJ1-2
abundance: NA
v_gene: TRBV6-6
d_gene: TRBD1
CDR3nt: TGTGCCAGCACTCCGGACAGGACACCGGATGGCTACACCTTC
CDR3aa: CASTPDRTPDGYTF

j_gene: TRBJ2-7
abundance: few
v_gene: TRBV6-1
d_gene: NA
CDR3nt: TGTGCCAGCAGTGACTTATACGAGCAGTACTTC
CDR3aa: CASSDLYEQYF

j_gene: TRBJ2-3
abundance: few
v_gene: TRBV27
d_gene: TRBD1
CDR3nt: TGTGCCAGCAGTGCCGACAGGGGTCTAAGAACAGATACGCAGTATTTT
CDR3aa: CASSADRGLRTDTQYF

j_gene: TRBJ2-5
abundance: few
v_gene: TRBV5-1
d_gene: NA
CDR3nt: TGCGCCAGCAGCTTGATAGCGGAGCAAGAGACCCAGTACTTC
CDR3aa: CASSLIAEQETQYF

j_gene: TRBJ2-7
abundance: NA
v_gene: TRBV28
d_gene: NA
CDR3nt: TGTGCCAGCACCTCAGGGGAAAACCCCTACGAGCAGTACTTC
CDR3aa: CASTSGENPYEQYF

j_gene: TRBJ2-5
abundance: NA
v_gene: TRBV5-1
d_gene: TRBD1
CDR3nt: TGCGCCAGCAGCTTGTCGGGACAGGGTGAGCAAGAGACCCAGTACTTC
CDR3aa: CASSLSGQGEQETQYF

j_gene: TRBJ2-7
abundance: few
v_gene: TRBV19
d_gene: NA
CDR3nt: TGTGCCAGTAGCGAAACAGGTGCCTACGAGCAGTACTTC
CDR3aa: CASSETGAYEQYF

j_gene: TRBJ2-4
abundance: few
v_gene: TRBV5-1
d_gene: NA
CDR3nt: TGCGCCAGCAGCTTGGTCCAGGGAGCGAACATTCAGTACTTC
CDR3aa: CASSLVQGANIQYF

j_gene: TRBJ2-3
abundance: NA
v_gene: TRBV9
d_gene: TRBD2
CDR3nt: TGTGCCAGCAGCGTAGTAGAAGTAGCGGGAGCCAATACGCAGTATTTT
CDR3aa: CASSVVEVAGANTQYF

j_gene: TRBJ2-7
abundance: few
v_gene: TRBV27
d_gene: NA
CDR3nt: TGTGCCAGCAGTCCCTACCAACAGGGCTACGAGCAGTACTTC
CDR3aa: CASSPYQQGYEQYF

j_gene: TRBJ2-4
abundance: NA
v_gene: TRBV18
d_gene: TRBD1
CDR3nt: TGTGCCAGCTCATCGACAGGGACGGACATTCAGTACTTC
CDR3aa: CASSSTGTDIQYF

j_gene: TRBJ1-2
abundance: NA
v_gene: TRBV28
d_gene: NA
CDR3nt: TGTGCCAGCAGAAAACAGGGTAACTATGGCTACACCTTC
CDR3aa: CASRKQGNYGYTF

j_gene: TRBJ1-1
abundance: NA
v_gene: TRBV5-1
d_gene: TRBD1
CDR3nt: TGCGCCAGCAGTAAGGACCAGGCAGGACAGGATTACACTGAAGCTTTCTTT
CDR3aa: CASSKDQAGQDYTEAFF

j_gene: TRBJ2-7
abundance: NA
v_gene: TRBV2
d_gene: NA
CDR3nt: TGTGCCAGCTTGACAGATACCTACGAGCAGTACTTC
CDR3aa: CASLTDTYEQYF